This T cell receptor (beta chain) was documented in a study of shared clonotypes between healthy human individuals. At the level of the study: CD8 memory received one plate per donor, CD8 naive two, CD4 memory three and CD4 naive three.

The count of this clone is one. What it binds is not known. CD45RO negativity and positive selection for CCR7 defined naive CD8 cells, a population that excluded terminally differentiated effector memory CD45RA+ cells. Findings of the study overall: Compared with memory subsets, naive subsets generally had larger estimated richness. Researchers sampled only blood; tissue repertoires likely differ. Among donors, sharing of clonotypes was expected to be affected by sequencing depth.

The V and J ends lost 7 bases and 0 bases, in that order; junction bases with no gene match: 17. Germline V gene lookup returns CDR1 GTSNPN and CDR2 SVGIG (reference sequence). The CDR3 loop spans 18 amino acids. Clones were sequenced by immunoSEQ multiplex PCR, and TCRdb holds only the in-frame ones, with some missing. The repertoire includes about 2 million clones, roughly 95% of them detected once, and more than 0.9% sits in the top ten. The sample comprised naive CD8+ T cells sorted from blood. The source of this sequence is a man in his late teens or twenties in good health. The chain has TRBV30 and TRBJ1-4; 7 bases are a match to TRBD1. The CDR3 spells CAFTGTDLPLATNEKLFF. CDR3 sequence (DNA): TGTGCCTTCACCGGGACAGACTTACCGCTTGCAACTAATGAAAAACTGTTTTTT. The full variable domain, in which reference TRBV30 and TRBJ1-4 provide the parts outside the CDR3, is SQTIHQWPATLVQPVGSPLSLECTVEGTSNPNLYWYRQAAGRGLQLLFYSVGIGQISSEVPQNLSASRPQDRQFILSSKKLLLSDSGFYLCAFTGTDLPLATNEKLFFGSGTQLSVL.